This T cell receptor beta chain was identified during a study of blood T cell repertoires in COVID-19. In germline, CDR1 is SGHAT, CDR2 FQNNGV. The CDR3 has 14 amino acids. V was cut by 5 bases and J by 3 bases, with 13 bases left in between. The assay was immunoSEQ multiplex PCR, and TCRdb's table has in-frame clones only and misses some. The repertoire holds some 270,000 clones, with more than 85% as singletons. The sample was peripheral blood. V usage is TRBV11-2 and J usage is TRBJ1-2; D is undetermined. This TCR derives from a man aged 30 to 45 with acute or convalescent COVID-19. CDR3 coding DNA: TGTGCCAGCAGCACCCCGCGGGTTCACTATGGCTACACCTTC. Its translation is CASSTPRVHYGYTF. Full variable domain (missing parts from reference TRBV11-2 and TRBJ1-2): EAGVAQSPRYKIIEKRQSVAFWCNPISGHATLYWYQQILGQGPKLLIQFQNNGVVDDSQLPKDRFSAERLKGVDSTLKIQPAKLEDSAVYLCASSTPRVHYGYTFGSGTRLTVV.